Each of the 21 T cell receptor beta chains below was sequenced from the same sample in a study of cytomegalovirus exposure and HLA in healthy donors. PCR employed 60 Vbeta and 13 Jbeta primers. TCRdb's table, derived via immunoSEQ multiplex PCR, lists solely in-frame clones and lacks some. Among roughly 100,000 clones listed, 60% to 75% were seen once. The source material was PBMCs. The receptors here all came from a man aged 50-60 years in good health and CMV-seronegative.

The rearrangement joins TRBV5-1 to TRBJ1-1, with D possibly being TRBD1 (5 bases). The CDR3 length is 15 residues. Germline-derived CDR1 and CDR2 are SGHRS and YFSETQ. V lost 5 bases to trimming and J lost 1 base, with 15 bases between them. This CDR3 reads CASRPASRENTEAFF. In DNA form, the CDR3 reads TGCGCCAGCAGACCTGCATCCAGGGAGAACACTGAAGCTTTCTTT.

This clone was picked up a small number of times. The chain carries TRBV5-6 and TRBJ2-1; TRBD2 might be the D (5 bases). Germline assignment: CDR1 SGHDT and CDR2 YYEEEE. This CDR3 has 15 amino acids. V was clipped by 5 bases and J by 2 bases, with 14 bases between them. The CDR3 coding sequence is TGTGCCAGCAGTCTTAGCGAAGTACCCTACAATGAGCAGTTCTTC. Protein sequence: CASSLSEVPYNEQFF.

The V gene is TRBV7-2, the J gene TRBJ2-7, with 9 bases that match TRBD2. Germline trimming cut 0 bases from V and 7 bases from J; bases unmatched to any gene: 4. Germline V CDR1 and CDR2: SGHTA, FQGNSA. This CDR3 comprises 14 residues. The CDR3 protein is CASSLAGGGGEQYF. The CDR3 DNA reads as TGTGCCAGCAGCTTAGCCGGCGGGGGGGGAGAGCAGTACTTC. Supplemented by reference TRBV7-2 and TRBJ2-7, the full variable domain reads GAGVSQSPSNKVTEKGKDVELRCDPISGHTALYWYRQSLGQGLEFLIYFQGNSAPDKSGLPSDRFSAERTGGSVSTLTIQRTQQEDSAVYLCASSLAGGGGEQYFGPGTRLTVT.

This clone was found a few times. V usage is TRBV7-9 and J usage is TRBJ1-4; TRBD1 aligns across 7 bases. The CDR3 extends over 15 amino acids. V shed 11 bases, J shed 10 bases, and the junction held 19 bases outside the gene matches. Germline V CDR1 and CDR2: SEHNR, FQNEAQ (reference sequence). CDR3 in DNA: TGTGCCGGCATCGATAGGGGGCAAGAGATTGGAAAACTGTTTTTT. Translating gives CAGIDRGQEIGKLFF. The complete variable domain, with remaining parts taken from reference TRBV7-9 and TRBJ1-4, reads DTGVSQNPRHKITKRGQNVTFRCDPISEHNRLYWYRQTLGQGPEFLTYFQNEAQLEKSRLLSDRFSAERPKGSFSTLEIQRTEQGDSAMYLCAGIDRGQEIGKLFFGSGTQLSVL.

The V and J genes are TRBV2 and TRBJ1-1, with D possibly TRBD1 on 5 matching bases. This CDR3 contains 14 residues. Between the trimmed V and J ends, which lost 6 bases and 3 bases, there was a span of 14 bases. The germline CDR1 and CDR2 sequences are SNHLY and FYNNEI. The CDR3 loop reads CASRDAGPYTEAFF. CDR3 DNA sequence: TGTGCCAGCAGGGATGCAGGGCCATACACTGAAGCTTTCTTT.

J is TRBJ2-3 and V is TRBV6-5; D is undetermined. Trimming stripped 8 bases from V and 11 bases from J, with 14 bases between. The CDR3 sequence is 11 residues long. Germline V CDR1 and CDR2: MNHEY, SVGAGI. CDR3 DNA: TGTGCCAGCGGCCGAGGTGCCCTGCAGTATTTT. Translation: CASGRGALQYF.

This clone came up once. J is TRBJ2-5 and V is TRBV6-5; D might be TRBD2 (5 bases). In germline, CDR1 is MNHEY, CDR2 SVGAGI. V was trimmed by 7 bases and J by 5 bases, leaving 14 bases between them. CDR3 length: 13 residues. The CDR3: CASTWTGGETQYF. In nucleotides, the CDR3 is TGTGCCAGCACCTGGACCGGCGGGGAGACCCAGTACTTC.

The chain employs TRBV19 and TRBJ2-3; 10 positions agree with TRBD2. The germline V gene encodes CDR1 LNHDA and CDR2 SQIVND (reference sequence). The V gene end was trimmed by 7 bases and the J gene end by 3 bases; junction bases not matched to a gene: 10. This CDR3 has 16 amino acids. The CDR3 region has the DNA TGTGCCAGTACCAAGCGGGGGGGCGGTGTGACAGATACGCAGTATTTT. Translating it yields CASTKRGGGVTDTQYF.

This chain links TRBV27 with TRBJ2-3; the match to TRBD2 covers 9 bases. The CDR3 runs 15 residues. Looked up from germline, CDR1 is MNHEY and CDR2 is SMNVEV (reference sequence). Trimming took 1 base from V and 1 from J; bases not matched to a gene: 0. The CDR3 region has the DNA TGTGCCAGCAGTTTATGGACTAGCGGCACAGATACGCAGTATTTT. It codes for CASSLWTSGTDTQYF.

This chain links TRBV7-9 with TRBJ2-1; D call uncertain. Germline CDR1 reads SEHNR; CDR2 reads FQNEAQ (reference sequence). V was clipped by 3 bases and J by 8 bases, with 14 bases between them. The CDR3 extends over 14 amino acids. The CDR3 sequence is CASSFTTLIDEQFF. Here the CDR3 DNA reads TGTGCCAGCAGCTTCACTACACTTATCGATGAGCAGTTCTTC.

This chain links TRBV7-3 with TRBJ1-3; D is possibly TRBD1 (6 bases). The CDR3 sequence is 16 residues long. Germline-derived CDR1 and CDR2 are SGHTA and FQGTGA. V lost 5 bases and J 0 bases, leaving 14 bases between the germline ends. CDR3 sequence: CASSPQTGDSGNTIYF. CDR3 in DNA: TGTGCCAGCAGCCCCCAGACAGGAGACTCTGGAAACACCATATATTTT.

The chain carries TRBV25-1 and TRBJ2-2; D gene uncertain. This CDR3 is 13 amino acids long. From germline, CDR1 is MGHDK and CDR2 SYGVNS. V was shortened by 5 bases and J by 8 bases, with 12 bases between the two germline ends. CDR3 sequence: CASSRDPRGELFF. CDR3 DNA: TGTGCCAGCAGTAGAGACCCGCGGGGGGAGCTGTTTTTT.

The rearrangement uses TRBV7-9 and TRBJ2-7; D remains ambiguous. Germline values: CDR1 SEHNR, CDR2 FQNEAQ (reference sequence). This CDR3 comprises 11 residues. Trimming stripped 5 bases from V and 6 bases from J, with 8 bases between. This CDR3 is CASSIGSEQYF. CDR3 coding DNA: TGTGCCAGCAGCATCGGTAGCGAGCAGTACTTC.

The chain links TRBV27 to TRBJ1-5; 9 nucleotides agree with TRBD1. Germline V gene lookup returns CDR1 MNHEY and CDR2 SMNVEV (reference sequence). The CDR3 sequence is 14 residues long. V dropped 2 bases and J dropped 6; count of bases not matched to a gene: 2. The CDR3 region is CASSLGTGLQPQHF. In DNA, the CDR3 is TGTGCCAGCAGTTTAGGGACAGGGCTTCAGCCCCAGCATTTT.

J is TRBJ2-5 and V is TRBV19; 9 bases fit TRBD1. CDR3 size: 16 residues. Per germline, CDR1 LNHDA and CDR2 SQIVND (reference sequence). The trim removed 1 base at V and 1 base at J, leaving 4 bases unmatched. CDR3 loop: CASSIGDRAFQETQYF. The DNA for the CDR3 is TGTGCCAGTAGTATAGGGGACAGGGCCTTCCAAGAGACCCAGTACTTC.

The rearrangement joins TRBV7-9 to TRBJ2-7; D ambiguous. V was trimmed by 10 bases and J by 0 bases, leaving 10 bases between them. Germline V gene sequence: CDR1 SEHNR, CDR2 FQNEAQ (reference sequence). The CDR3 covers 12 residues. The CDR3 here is CATTADSYEQYF. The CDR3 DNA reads TGTGCCACCACAGCTGACTCCTACGAGCAGTACTTC. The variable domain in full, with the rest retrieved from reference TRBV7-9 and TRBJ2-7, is DTGVSQNPRHKITKRGQNVTFRCDPISEHNRLYWYRQTLGQGPEFLTYFQNEAQLEKSRLLSDRFSAERPKGSFSTLEIQRTEQGDSAMYLCATTADSYEQYFGPGTRLTVT.

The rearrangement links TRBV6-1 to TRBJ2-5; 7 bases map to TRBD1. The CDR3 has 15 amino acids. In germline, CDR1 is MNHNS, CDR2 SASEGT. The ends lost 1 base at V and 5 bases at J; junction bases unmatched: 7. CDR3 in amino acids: CASSEEKGAWETQYF. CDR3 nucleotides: TGTGCCAGCAGTGAAGAAAAGGGGGCGTGGGAGACCCAGTACTTC.

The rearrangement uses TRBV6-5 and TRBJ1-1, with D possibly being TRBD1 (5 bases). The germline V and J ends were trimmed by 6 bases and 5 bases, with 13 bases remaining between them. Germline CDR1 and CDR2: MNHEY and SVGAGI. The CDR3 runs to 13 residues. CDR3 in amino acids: CASSRGGETEAFF. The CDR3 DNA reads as TGTGCCAGCAGCCGGGGGGGGGAGACTGAAGCTTTCTTT.

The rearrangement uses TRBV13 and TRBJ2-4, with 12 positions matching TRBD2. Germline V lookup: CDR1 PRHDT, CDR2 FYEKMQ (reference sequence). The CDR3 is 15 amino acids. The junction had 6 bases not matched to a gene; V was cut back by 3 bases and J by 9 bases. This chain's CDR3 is CASSFGTSGPSIQYF. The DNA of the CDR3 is TGTGCCAGCAGCTTCGGGACTAGCGGGCCTTCCATTCAGTACTTC.

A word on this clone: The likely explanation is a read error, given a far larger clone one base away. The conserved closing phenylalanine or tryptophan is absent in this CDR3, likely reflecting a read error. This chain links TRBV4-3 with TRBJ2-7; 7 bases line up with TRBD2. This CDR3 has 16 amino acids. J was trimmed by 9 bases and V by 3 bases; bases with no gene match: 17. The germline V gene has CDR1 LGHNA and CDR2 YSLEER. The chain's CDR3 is CASSQGTGAGRTAQYL. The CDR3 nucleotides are TGCGCCAGCAGCCAGGGCACCGGAGCGGGACGAACGGCGCAGTACCTC.

In DNA form, the CDR3 reads TGTGCCAGCAGCTCAGGAGGGTATAATTCACCCCTCCACTTT. Its protein is CASSSGGYNSPLHF. V and J are TRBV6-5 and TRBJ1-6, with D uncertain. CDR1 and CDR2 (germline): MNHEY, SVGAGI. With 6 bases removed from V and 4 bases from J, the gap between germline ends came to 10 bases. This CDR3 has 14 amino acids.